Each of the 17 T cell receptor beta chains below was sequenced from the same sample in a study of early T cells in non-severe SARS-CoV-2 infection. TCRdb redid the calling of the 5' RACE reads with MiXCR, one entry per CDR3 protein. The sample records tens of thousands of distinct CDR3 sequences, 11% to 15% being singletons. Sample: whole blood. Every receptor here comes from an adult who was a healthcare worker with PCR-confirmed SARS-CoV-2 infection or an uninfected control (not recorded which).

The rearrangement joins TRBV12-3 or TRBV12-4 to TRBJ2-2; a weak D match, TRBD2 (5 bases). This CDR3 is 15 amino acids long. With 5 bases removed from V and 2 bases from J, the gap between germline ends came to 12 bases. This CDR3 is CASSQRAVNTGELFF. For the CDR3, the DNA is TGTGCCAGCAGTCAGAGGGCAGTCAACACCGGGGAGCTGTTTTTT.

This clonotype was counted at least ten times. Written as DNA, the CDR3 is TGTGCCGTCTACTCCACAGGGGGCGTAGGCTACACCTTC. This sequence encodes CAVYSTGGVGYTF. V and J are TRBV11-2 and TRBJ1-2, with 9 bases identical to TRBD1. The V gene's germline CDR1 is SGHAT and CDR2 FQNNGV. This CDR3 has 13 amino acids. Germline trimming cut 11 bases from V and 8 bases from J; bases unmatched to any gene: 12.

This clonotype occurred many times. V gene TRBV7-8 combines with J gene TRBJ2-7; TRBD1 might be the D (6 bases). The V end lost 8 bases, the J end lost 4 bases, and 9 bases lay between the germline ends. Germline V gives CDR1 SGHVS, CDR2 FQNEAQ. The length of the CDR3 is 11 residues. CDR3 bases: TGTGCCAGCGCACAGGGATACGAGCAGTACTTC. Encoded protein: CASAQGYEQYF.

The chain has TRBV18 and TRBJ1-2; 7 bases are a match to TRBD1. CDR3 length: 19 residues. With 5 bases clipped from V and 0 bases from J, the junction kept 18 bases outside the gene matches. Germline values: CDR1 KGHSH, CDR2 LQKENI. Here the CDR3 DNA reads TGTGCCAGCTCATTAGGACCGGGACAGACCTTTTCAACTAACTATGGCTACACCTTC. Translated: CASSLGPGQTFSTNYGYTF.

This clonotype was counted between two and nine times. V is TRBV5-4 and J is TRBJ1-4, with a possible D match to TRBD1 (6 bases). V was shortened by 2 bases and J by 7 bases, with 18 bases between the two germline ends. Looked up from germline, CDR1 is SGHNT and CDR2 is YYREEE (reference sequence). This CDR3 is built from 16 residues. Here the CDR3 reads CASSFALGGRGEKLFF. Here the CDR3 DNA reads TGTGCCAGCAGCTTTGCCCTAGGGGGGCGCGGTGAAAAACTGTTTTTT.

The rearrangement links TRBV7-6 to TRBJ1-5; D is unclear. This CDR3 is built from 14 residues. Germline loops: CDR1 SGHVS, CDR2 FNYEAQ. The V end lost 2 bases, the J end lost 0 bases, and 5 bases lay between the germline ends. The chain's CDR3 is CASSLKDSNQPQHF. The CDR3, as DNA: TGTGCCAGCAGCTTAAAGGATAGCAATCAGCCCCAGCATTTT.

This clonotype was recorded at least ten times. V gene TRBV6-2 or TRBV6-3 combines with J gene TRBJ2-7; TRBD1 matches 7 bases. Trimming took 5 bases from V and 0 from J; bases not matched to a gene: 7. The CDR3 length is 15 residues. The germline gives CDR1 MNHEY, CDR2 SVGEGT. CDR3 residues: CASSADRLSSYEQYF. Here the CDR3 DNA reads TGTGCCAGCAGTGCGGACAGGCTTAGCTCCTACGAGCAGTACTTC.

The chain is built from TRBV6-5 and TRBJ1-1; D gene uncertain. The germline CDR1 and CDR2 sequences are MNHEY and SVGAGI. CDR3 length equals 12 residues. Trimming left V 5 bases short and J 8 bases short, with 12 bases between. CDR3 region: CASSGISGEAFF. The CDR3, as DNA: TGTGCCAGCAGTGGGATTAGCGGGGAAGCTTTCTTT.

The V gene is TRBV20-1, the J gene TRBJ2-5, with TRBD1 as a possible D gene (6 bases). Per germline, CDR1 DFQATT and CDR2 SNEGSKA (reference sequence). This CDR3 comprises 12 residues. V was pared by 7 bases and J by 1 base, with 10 bases between. The CDR3 region is CSVADSQETQYF. CDR3 DNA: TGCAGTGTCGCGGACAGCCAAGAGACCCAGTACTTC.

This chain links TRBV10-2 with TRBJ2-7; D is uncertain. The germline CDR1 and CDR2 sequences are WSHSY and SAAADI. Trimming took 6 bases from V and 2 from J, leaving 2 bases between them. The CDR3 length is 10 residues. For the CDR3, the DNA is TGCGCCAGCAGGGCCTACGAGCAGTACTTC. Residues: CASRAYEQYF.

This clonotype turned up a few times. The rearrangement links TRBV5-6 to TRBJ1-1; possible D gene TRBD1, 5 bases. Looked up from germline, CDR1 is SGHDT and CDR2 is YYEEEE. This CDR3 comprises 13 residues. Between the trimmed V and J ends, which lost 1 base and 5 bases, there was a span of 9 bases. CDR3 region: CASSLQGRTEAFF. Written as DNA, the CDR3 is TGTGCCAGCAGCTTGCAGGGACGGACTGAAGCTTTCTTT.

This chain uses TRBV7-2 with TRBJ2-2, with 11 nucleotides matching TRBD1. The CDR3 contains 16 residues. The germline gives CDR1 SGHTA, CDR2 FQGNSA. V trimming: 5 bases; J trimming: 4 bases; junction bases outside the gene matches: 6. The CDR3 here is CASSLGQGARTGELFF. In DNA form, the CDR3 reads TGTGCCAGCAGCCTAGGACAGGGGGCGCGCACCGGGGAGCTGTTTTTT.

For the CDR3, the DNA is TGTGCCAGCAGCGTAGACGAGGGAACCGAGCAGTACTTC. This translates into CASSVDEGTEQYF. The gene calls are TRBV9 and TRBJ2-7, with D perhaps matching TRBD2 (5 bases). The CDR3 is made up of 13 amino acids. V lost 0 bases and J lost 6, with 10 bases in between. The germline V gene has CDR1 SGDLS and CDR2 YYNGEE.

This clonotype has ten or more counts. V gene TRBV6-6 combines with J gene TRBJ1-2; TRBD1 might be the D (5 bases). Trimming left V 2 bases short and J 3 bases short, with 10 bases between. CDR1 and CDR2 from the germline V gene are MNHNY and SVGAGI (reference sequence). CDR3 length equals 14 residues. The CDR3 coding sequence is TGTGCCAGCAGTTACACACAGGTTGACTATGGCTACACCTTC. As protein: CASSYTQVDYGYTF.

The chain employs TRBV4-3 and TRBJ2-3; 9 nucleotides match TRBD1. Germline lookup yields CDR1 LGHNA and CDR2 YSLEER. V shed 2 bases and J 2 bases; nucleotides not matched to a gene: 8. This CDR3 has 17 residues. For the CDR3, the DNA is TGCGCCAGCAGCCAATACGGTGGGACAGGGACCACAGATACGCAGTATTTT. It yields the protein CASSQYGGTGTTDTQYF.

This clonotype showed up just a few times. The chain employs TRBV7-2 and TRBJ2-4, with D uncertain. In germline, CDR1 is SGHTA, CDR2 FQGNSA. Trimming removed 3 bases from V and 5 bases from J, with 5 bases in between. CDR3 length: 12 residues. The CDR3 is CASSFYQNIQYF. The DNA of the CDR3 is TGTGCCAGCAGCTTTTACCAAAACATTCAGTACTTC.

This clonotype was detected many times. V and J are TRBV11-2 and TRBJ2-5; tentative D call: TRBD2 (6 bases). Germline lookup yields CDR1 SGHAT and CDR2 FQNNGV. V gave up 6 bases and J gave up 5 bases, with 13 bases separating them. The CDR3 is 13 amino acids. CDR3 loop: CASRMRDRETQYF. The CDR3 coding sequence is TGTGCCAGCAGGATGCGGGACCGCGAGACCCAGTACTTC.